The rows below give T cell receptor beta chains drawn from one sample of a study of T-cell memory formation after mild COVID-19. TCRdb recomputed calls from the 5' RACE reads with MiXCR, one row per CDR3 protein. This sample has 150,000 to 200,000 distinct CDR3 sequences, with about 28% found just once. Sequences were obtained from PBMCs or a T cell subset sorted from them (not recorded which). The receptors originated from an adult woman who had mild COVID-19 (a few samples of this study predate the infection). Cell type and time point are not known. The CDR3 runs from the conserved cysteine through the conserved F or W. D genes are given only for firm matches. The size field is filled for only some rows; it gives once, few, many or a size class.

TRBJ2-5,.,TRBV20-1,.,TGCAGTGCCTCCTTAAGACTCCAAGAGACCCAGTACTTC,CSASLRLQETQYF
TRBJ1-4,TRBD1,TRBV5-4,.,TGTGCCAGCAGCTTCAGACAGGGAGGGAGGTCGGAAAAACTGTTTTTT,CASSFRQGGRSEKLFF
TRBJ1-1,.,TRBV29-1,.,TGCAGCGTTGAACCGTTGACAGTGAACACTGAAGCTTTCTTT,CSVEPLTVNTEAFF
TRBJ2-3,.,TRBV12-3/TRBV12-4,few,TGTGCCAGCAGCTTCCCTAGGGCCCCGCAGGGTCCAGATACGCAGTATTTT,CASSFPRAPQGPDTQYF
TRBJ2-7,.,TRBV20-1,.,TGCAGTGCTACCGGGCCCTACGAGCAGTACTTC,CSATGPYEQYF
TRBJ2-7,TRBD2,TRBV7-9,.,TGTGCCAGCAGCCAAGGACTAGCGGGAGGAATCGAGCAGTACTTC,CASSQGLAGGIEQYF
TRBJ1-1,.,TRBV6-5,.,TGTGCCAGCAGTTACGGGAGGGGACTACCTCTCCCTGAAGCTTTCTTT,CASSYGRGLPLPEAFF
TRBJ2-4,TRBD1,TRBV7-8,.,TGTGCCAGCAGCCCTTTTAGGGGGACAGAGAAAGTAGCCAAAAACATTCAGTACTTC,CASSPFRGTEKVAKNIQYF
TRBJ2-5,.,TRBV6-2/TRBV6-3,.,TGTGCCAGCAGTTACTCGGATGCAGAGACCCAGTACTTC,CASSYSDAETQYF
TRBJ1-5,.,TRBV6-2/TRBV6-3,.,TGTGCCAGCAGATGGGGGACCGACTATAGCAATCAGCCCCAGCATTTT,CASRWGTDYSNQPQHF
TRBJ2-3,.,TRBV15,.,TGTGCCACCAGCGGTAGAGGCACAGATACGCAGTATTTT,CATSGRGTDTQYF
TRBJ2-5,TRBD2,TRBV3-1,.,TGTGCCAGCAGCCAAGGGAAAAGTGCGGGGGGGCCGGCGGAGACCCAGTACTTC,CASSQGKSAGGPAETQYF
TRBJ1-1,.,TRBV30,.,TGTGCTGCGGCCCGGGGACACATGAACACTGAAGCTTTCTTT,CAAARGHMNTEAFF
TRBJ1-1,TRBD1,TRBV29-1,few,TGCAGCGTTGGGGGACAGGGGGCGCCCACTGAAGCTTTCTTT,CSVGGQGAPTEAFF
TRBJ1-2,TRBD1,TRBV7-8,.,TGTGCCAGCAGCTTAGTGGAAGGGGGCGGCTACACCTTC,CASSLVEGGGYTF
TRBJ2-3,.,TRBV24-1,.,TGTGCCACCAGTGCCGGGGACACCCCGGGAGATACGCAGTATTTT,CATSAGDTPGDTQYF
TRBJ2-7,TRBD1,TRBV5-1,few,TGCGCCAGCAGCCAGGGAGGGACAGGGGGATCCTACGAGCAGTACTTC,CASSQGGTGGSYEQYF
TRBJ1-1,.,TRBV7-9,few,TGTGCCAGCAGCTTCGGGCAGGGGACTGAAGCTTTCTTT,CASSFGQGTEAFF
TRBJ2-3,.,TRBV24-1,.,TGTGCCACCAGTGATGCCGACCCGGACCCAGATACGCAGTATTTT,CATSDADPDPDTQYF
TRBJ1-6,.,TRBV25-1,once,TGTGCCAGCAGTGAGACGGGTAGTGGTTCACCCCTCCACTTT,CASSETGSGSPLHF
TRBJ2-7,.,TRBV11-2,.,TGTGCCAGCAGCTTTTTTAGGGGGAGCTCCTACGAGCAGTACTTC,CASSFFRGSSYEQYF
TRBJ1-4,.,TRBV6-5,.,TGTGCCAGCAGTTCAGGACGGTCTAGGAGCGAAAAACTGTTTTTT,CASSSGRSRSEKLFF
TRBJ2-1,.,TRBV14,.,TGTGCCAGCAGCCTTTTAAGGTCCGTGAATGAGCAGTTCTTC,CASSLLRSVNEQFF
TRBJ2-1,TRBD2,TRBV6-2/TRBV6-3,few,TGTGCCAGCAGTTACTCCGGTAAGGGGACTAAAGATGAGCAGTTCTTC,CASSYSGKGTKDEQFF